Listed below are T cell receptor beta chains from one sample, sequenced in a study of blood T cell repertoires in COVID-19. The assay was immunoSEQ multiplex PCR, and TCRdb's table has in-frame clones only and misses some. The top ten hold roughly a sixth of the sample, which has tens of thousands of clones, around 82% seen once. What was sequenced was peripheral blood. Source of these receptors: a human donor in a cohort sampled during active COVID-19. Each CDR3 is given with its conserved first and last residue. The D gene is left open where the match is weak. Some rows mark clone size as missing; the rest say once, few, many or name a class of expanded clone.

D | J | V | size | DNA | CDR3
. | TRBJ2-3 | TRBV5-1 | . | TGCGCCAGCAGCTTGGGGGCGACAGGATCAGATACGCAGTATTTT | CASSLGATGSDTQYF
TRBD2 | TRBJ2-2 | TRBV27 | once | TGTGCCAGCAGTAAACGCGGTGGACTAGCGGCTAACACCGGGGAGCTGTTTTTT | CASSKRGGLAANTGELFF
. | TRBJ1-1 | TRBV5-5 | . | TGTGCCAGCAGCTTGGTCGACACCGTAGTTGAGGGTGAAGCTTTCTTT | CASSLVDTVVEGEAFF
. | TRBJ2-7 | TRBV6-5 | . | TGTGCCAGCACGGGACTTACCTCCTACGAGCAGTACTTC | CASTGLTSYEQYF
. | TRBJ2-5 | TRBV15 | . | TGTGCCACCAGCAGGCGGGCGAACCAAGAGACCCAGTACTTC | CATSRRANQETQYF
. | TRBJ2-7 | TRBV21-1 | . | TGTGCCAGCAGCAAATTTGACAGGGTCCACGAGCAGTACTTC | CASSKFDRVHEQYF
. | TRBJ2-5 | TRBV5-4 | . | TGTGCCAGCTCACCGGGCGGGCCCGGGGAGACCCAGTACTTC | CASSPGGPGETQYF
TRBD1 | TRBJ1-1 | TRBV6-2/TRBV6-3 | . | TGTGCCAGCAGTTCAAGAACAGGGGGCGCGGGGAACACTGAAGCTTTCTTT | CASSSRTGGAGNTEAFF
TRBD1 | TRBJ2-5 | TRBV9 | . | TGTGCCAGCAGCGAAAGGGGGCCGGGGTACCAAGAGACCCAGTACTTC | CASSERGPGYQETQYF
TRBD2 | TRBJ2-5 | TRBV19 | . | TGTGCCAGTAGTCCGTGGACTAGCGGGAGCCAAGAGACCCAGTACTTC | CASSPWTSGSQETQYF
. | TRBJ1-1 | TRBV14 | once | TGTGCCAGCAGCCACTTCGCGGGGAACACTGAAGCTTTCTTT | CASSHFAGNTEAFF
. | TRBJ2-6 | TRBV5-1 | . | TGCGCCAGCAGGGAGTTCTCTGGGGCCAACGTCCTGACTTTC | CASREFSGANVLTF
. | TRBJ1-1 | TRBV6-6 | once | TGTGCCAGCAGATATGACACCCCTAACACTGAAGCTTTCTTT | CASRYDTPNTEAFF
. | TRBJ2-7 | TRBV18 | . | TGTGCCAGCTCCCAGAGCGACCAGCTCATCGACGAGCAGTACTTC | CASSQSDQLIDEQYF
. | TRBJ2-5 | TRBV28 | once | TGTGCCAGCAGTTTTCCCTATCAGGTCCAGTACTTC | CASSFPYQVQYF
. | TRBJ2-7 | TRBV7-2 | . | TGTGCCAGCAGCTTACTGCGGAGCTACGAGCAGTACTTC | CASSLLRSYEQYF
. | TRBJ2-3 | TRBV6-4 | . | TGTGCCAGCAGTCCGACTCGCACAGATACGCAGTATTTT | CASSPTRTDTQYF
TRBD1 | TRBJ2-6 | TRBV19 | . | TGTGCCAGTAGTATAGGGGGGACAGGGAACGTCCCCAACGTCCTGACTTTC | CASSIGGTGNVPNVLTF
TRBD1 | TRBJ1-6 | TRBV7-6 | . | TGTGCCAGCAGCCTCCGGGACAGGGAGTCACCCCTCCACTTT | CASSLRDRESPLHF
TRBD1 | TRBJ1-5 | TRBV7-2 | . | TGTGCCAGCAGCTTAAGGACAGGGGGAAGCAATCAGCCCCAGCATTTT | CASSLRTGGSNQPQHF
TRBD1 | TRBJ2-7 | TRBV24-1 | once | TGTGCCACCAGTGCTAGGACAGGGTCCTACGAGCAGTACTTC | CATSARTGSYEQYF
TRBD1 | TRBJ1-2 | TRBV5-1 | . | TGCGCCAGCAGCCCCCGAGGGACAGGGACTAACTATGGCTACACCTTC | CASSPRGTGTNYGYTF
TRBD2 | TRBJ2-1 | TRBV7-6 | . | TGTGCCAGCAGCTTAGCGGGAGGGCCCTACAATGAGCAGTTCTTC | CASSLAGGPYNEQFF
. | TRBJ1-2 | TRBV25-1 | few | TGTGCCAGCAGTGAATACGGACAGAACTATGGCTACACCTTC | CASSEYGQNYGYTF
TRBD1 | TRBJ1-2 | TRBV5-5 | once | TGTGCCAGCAGCTCCGGGACAGGGGTTTATGGCTACACCTTC | CASSSGTGVYGYTF
. | TRBJ1-4 | TRBV7-2 | once | TGTGCCAGCAGCGCGATAGGGGCGTCATTTGAAAAACTGTTTTTT | CASSAIGASFEKLFF
TRBD1 | TRBJ1-2 | TRBV7-2 | . | TGTGCCAGCAGCTTAGAGGACAGGCCAGGGTATGGCTACACCTTC | CASSLEDRPGYGYTF
. | TRBJ2-7 | TRBV29-1 | once | TGCAGCGTCAGACTAGGGCACGAGCAGTACTTC | CSVRLGHEQYF
TRBD1 | TRBJ1-3 | TRBV19 | . | TGTGCCAGTAGTCCCGGACAGGGAACTGGAAACACCATATATTTT | CASSPGQGTGNTIYF
. | TRBJ2-7 | TRBV5-6 | . | TGTGCCAGCAGCTTGTTTGTTGGCGGCACCCACTACGAGCAGTACTTC | CASSLFVGGTHYEQYF
. | TRBJ1-2 | TRBV20-1 | . | TGCAGTGCACAGACAGATCATGGCTACACCTTC | CSAQTDHGYTF
. | TRBJ1-4 | TRBV6-4 | . | TGTGCCAGCAGTGCGGGGGAGGCTGAAAAACTGTTTTTT | CASSAGEAEKLFF
. | TRBJ1-2 | TRBV11-2 | . | TGTGCCAGCAGCTTGAGACAGAGCCAAAACTATGGCTACACCTTC | CASSLRQSQNYGYTF
. | TRBJ2-5 | TRBV6-5 | . | TGTGCCAGCAGTATTGGAGTTACGGGAGAGACCCAGTACTTC | CASSIGVTGETQYF
. | TRBJ2-7 | TRBV5-3 | . | TGTGCCAGAAGCATTGAACTGTACTCCTACGAGCAGTACTTC | CARSIELYSYEQYF
. | TRBJ1-3 | TRBV10-3 | . | TGTGCCATCAGTGTTGGGGGGAACGATGTTGGAAACACCATATATTTT | CAISVGGNDVGNTIYF
TRBD2 | TRBJ2-7 | TRBV11-2 | . | TGTGCCAGCAGCTTAGATCGGGTAGCGGGAGGTTACGAGCAGTACTTC | CASSLDRVAGGYEQYF
. | TRBJ2-1 | TRBV29-1 | . | TGCAGCGGGGGACAATCCTCCTACAATGAGCAGTTCTTC | CSGGQSSYNEQFF
. | TRBJ1-5 | TRBV4-1 | . | TGCGCCAGCAGCCAAGATCTGTCCAATCAGCCCCAGCATTTT | CASSQDLSNQPQHF
TRBD1 | TRBJ1-6 | TRBV6-5 | . | TGTGCCAGCAGGCTCGGACAGGGGACACCCCTCCACTTT | CASRLGQGTPLHF
TRBD2 | TRBJ2-7 | TRBV6-4 | . | TGTGCCAGCAGTGAGACTAGCGGGAGTTCTAAGCAGTACTTC | CASSETSGSSKQYF
. | TRBJ2-6 | TRBV11-3 | . | TGTGCCAGCAGCCCAAGGCCGAGGGACTCTGGGGCCAACGTCCTGACTTTC | CASSPRPRDSGANVLTF
TRBD2 | TRBJ2-7 | TRBV6-5 | . | TGTGCCAGCAGAACTAGCGGGAGAACGAACGAGCAGTACTTC | CASRTSGRTNEQYF
TRBD2 | TRBJ2-7 | TRBV19 | . | TGTGCCAGTAGCCCTTCGGGCGGGAGCTTCTCCTACGAGCAGTACTTC | CASSPSGGSFSYEQYF
. | TRBJ2-7 | TRBV19 | . | TGTGCCAGTAGTATAGAACAGGGCTCTACGAAGCAGTACTTC | CASSIEQGSTKQYF
TRBD1 | TRBJ1-4 | TRBV28 | . | TGTGCCAGCAGGGGACAGGGAAATAATGAAAAACTGTTTTTT | CASRGQGNNEKLFF
. | TRBJ1-1 | TRBV28 | . | TGTGCCAGCAGTTTGTGGTCGGGAGGTCGTCGGAGAAACACTGAAGCTTTCTTT | CASSLWSGGRRRNTEAFF
TRBD2 | TRBJ2-5 | TRBV7-8 | few | TGTGCCAGCAGACCAGCGGGGTCCGCAGAGACCCAGTACTTC | CASRPAGSAETQYF
TRBD2 | TRBJ2-6 | TRBV28 | . | TGTGCCAGCAGAGTCCAGGGAGGGTTCTCTGGGGCCAACGTCCTGACTTTC | CASRVQGGFSGANVLTF
TRBD2 | TRBJ2-7 | TRBV6-1 | once | TGTGCCAGCAGTGACAGCGGGAAGAGCTCCTACGAGCAGTACTTC | CASSDSGKSSYEQYF
. | TRBJ2-1 | TRBV11-2 | . | TGTGCCAGCAGCTTAGACGGGGGGCTCTACAATGAGCAGTTCTTC | CASSLDGGLYNEQFF
. | TRBJ1-5 | TRBV18 | . | TGTGCCAGCTCACCGGGGAGATATCAGCCCCAGCATTTT | CASSPGRYQPQHF
TRBD1 | TRBJ1-2 | TRBV11-2 | . | TGTGCCAGCAGCTTACGACAGGGGTGGAACTATGGCTACACCTTC | CASSLRQGWNYGYTF
TRBD1 | TRBJ2-7 | TRBV30 | few | TGTGCCTGGAGTGTAGGACAGGGGCCCTACGAGCAGTACTTC | CAWSVGQGPYEQYF
TRBD1 | TRBJ1-1 | TRBV6-5 | . | TGTGCCAGCAGAACAGACAGGGAAGGAACTGAAGCTTTCTTT | CASRTDREGTEAFF
TRBD2 | TRBJ2-7 | TRBV5-4 | . | TGTGCCAGCAGCTCTTTTACTAGCGGCAGCCCCTACGAGCAGTACTTC | CASSSFTSGSPYEQYF
TRBD2 | TRBJ2-6 | TRBV18 | . | TGTGCCAGCTCACCAAGATTAGCGGGTGTCATCGTTGAGGCCAACGTCCTGACTTTC | CASSPRLAGVIVEANVLTF